These T cell receptor beta chains were read from a single sample in a study of T cells in Graves' hyperthyroidism and ophthalmopathy. MiXCR, run by TCRdb on the multiplex PCR reads, gives a single entry per CDR3 protein. The repertoire holds approximately 570,000 distinct CDR3 sequences, approximately 20% seen once, with about half in the top ten. The sequencing sample was made of blood. These receptors originate from a man aged 35 to 55 with Graves' ophthalmopathy. CDR3s include the opening cysteine and the closing phenylalanine or tryptophan. D genes are given only for firm matches. For some rows the clone size is stated as once, few or many, or as a class when expanded; others skip it.

TRBD1,many,TRBV30,TRBJ2-7,CAGYRGSPYEQYF,TGTGCCGGTTACAGGGGTTCCCCCTACGAGCAGTACTTC
.,many,TRBV28,TRBJ2-7,CASSRTQTYEQYF,TGTGCCAGCAGTCGTACTCAGACCTACGAGCAGTACTTC
TRBD2,many,TRBV28,TRBJ2-3,CASSLRTGVPPGAGGPWEPDTQYF,TGTGCCAGCAGTTTAAGGACGGGGGTCCCCCCTGGCGCGGGAGGGCCCTGGGAGCCAGATACGCAGTATTTT
.,.,TRBV11-3,TRBJ1-1,CASSERRGTEAFF,TGTGCCAGCAGCGAGAGAAGGGGAACTGAAGCTTTCTTT
.,.,TRBV20-1,TRBJ1-2,CSASPGLNYGYTF,TGCAGTGCCTCCCCGGGTCTAAACTATGGCTACACCTTC
.,many,TRBV7-8,TRBJ2-2,CASSPDGDTGELFF,TGTGCCAGCAGCCCGGACGGGGACACCGGGGAGCTGTTTTTT
TRBD2,once,TRBV28,TRBJ2-7,CVSSLRGESYEQYF,TGTGTCAGCAGTTTACGGGGGGAATCCTACGAGCAGTACTTC
.,.,TRBV7-9,TRBJ2-6,CASSSRATLLRSGANVLTF,TGTGCCAGCAGCTCGAGGGCCACTCTTCTCCGCTCTGGGGCCAACGTCCTGACTTTC
TRBD1,.,TRBV20-1,TRBJ1-1,CSAPGQVNTEAFF,TGCAGTGCGCCGGGACAGGTGAACACTGAAGCTTTCTTT
TRBD1,few,TRBV6-1,TRBJ2-7,CASSPRQGASYEQYF,TGTGCCAGCAGTCCCCGACAGGGAGCTTCCTACGAGCAGTACTTC
TRBD2,.,TRBV10-3,TRBJ2-3,CAISYSRAGDDTQYF,TGTGCCATCAGTTACTCTCGGGCGGGAGACGATACGCAGTATTTT
TRBD2,few,TRBV6-5,TRBJ2-1,CASSYSRGGLAGVNEQFF,TGTGCCAGCAGTTACTCGAGGGGAGGACTAGCGGGCGTCAATGAGCAGTTCTTC
.,many,TRBV30,TRBJ1-4,CAWSPRRANEKLFF,TGTGCCTGGAGTCCTCGGAGGGCTAATGAAAAACTGTTTTTT
TRBD1,many,TRBV7-8,TRBJ1-1,CASSLGETGYEAFF,TGTGCCAGCAGCTTAGGGGAGACAGGGTATGAAGCTTTCTTT
.,few,TRBV9,TRBJ2-7,CASSPSRGTVTHYEQYF,TGTGCCAGCAGCCCCAGTAGAGGTACAGTAACCCACTACGAGCAGTACTTC
.,many,TRBV12-3/TRBV12-4,TRBJ2-2,CASSLARGANGELFF,TGTGCCAGCAGTTTAGCTCGGGGGGCGAACGGGGAGCTGTTTTTT
TRBD1,.,TRBV6-5,TRBJ2-7,CASSYVGGQANSYEQYF,TGTGCCAGCAGTTACGTGGGTGGACAGGCCAATTCCTACGAGCAGTACTTC
TRBD1,few,TRBV20-1,TRBJ1-2,CSASKGAKGYTF,TGCAGTGCTAGTAAGGGGGCTAAGGGCTACACCTTC
.,few,TRBV2,TRBJ2-3,CASKLGGPGLTDTQYF,TGTGCCAGCAAGCTAGGGGGGCCGGGGTTAACAGATACGCAGTATTTT
TRBD2,.,TRBV7-2,TRBJ2-4,CASCSGRENIQYF,TGTGCCAGCTGTAGCGGGAGGGAAAACATTCAGTACTTC
TRBD1,.,TRBV10-3,TRBJ2-2,CAISESDRVNTGELFF,TGTGCCATCAGTGAGTCGGACAGGGTCAACACCGGGGAGCTGTTTTTT
.,.,TRBV10-3,TRBJ2-3,CAINPKGGEDTQYF,TGTGCCATCAACCCGAAGGGGGGCGAAGATACGCAGTATTTT
.,many,TRBV7-2,TRBJ2-3,CASTTSLVTDTQYF,TGTGCCAGCACCACTAGCCTTGTAACAGATACGCAGTATTTT
TRBD2,.,TRBV2,TRBJ2-7,CASSESRLAGYEQYF,TGTGCCAGCAGTGAAAGTCGCCTAGCGGGGTACGAGCAGTACTTC
TRBD2,many,TRBV7-2,TRBJ2-3,CASHSRGLAGVSGTDTQYF,TGTGCCAGCCACAGTAGGGGACTAGCGGGAGTAAGTGGCACAGATACGCAGTATTTT
.,.,TRBV6-1,TRBJ1-2,CASSPIGADGYTF,TGTGCCAGCAGCCCCATAGGGGCGGATGGCTACACCTTC
TRBD2,many,TRBV2,TRBJ2-1,CASRATSGGHNEQFF,TGTGCCAGCAGGGCGACTAGCGGGGGCCACAATGAGCAGTTCTTC
.,many,TRBV27,TRBJ1-1,CASSLGQVRNTEAFF,TGTGCCAGCAGTTTGGGGCAGGTCCGGAACACTGAAGCTTTCTTT
.,many,TRBV12-3/TRBV12-4,TRBJ2-1,CASSPGWQVNEQFF,TGTGCCAGCAGTCCCGGTTGGCAGGTTAATGAGCAGTTCTTC
TRBD1,.,TRBV6-1,TRBJ1-3,CASGSGTGYSGNTIYF,TGTGCCAGCGGCTCCGGGACAGGGTACTCTGGAAACACCATATATTTT
.,.,TRBV3-1,TRBJ2-3,CASSPGKGTDTQYF,TGTGCCAGCAGTCCGGGAAAGGGGACAGATACGCAGTATTTT
TRBD1,.,TRBV2,TRBJ2-2,CASRTGTGGGGAGELFF,TGTGCCAGCAGAACCGGGACAGGGGGCGGGGGGGCCGGGGAGCTGTTTTTT
.,many,TRBV6-1,TRBJ1-5,CASSEGFRTVSNQPQHF,TGTGCCAGCAGTGAAGGATTCAGGACCGTTAGCAATCAGCCCCAGCATTTT
TRBD1,few,TRBV6-1,TRBJ1-5,CASSEVGTGRSPQHF,TGTGCCAGCAGTGAAGTGGGGACAGGGAGATCGCCCCAGCATTTT
.,.,TRBV27,TRBJ2-6,CASSLWGLDRGRAGANVLTF,TGTGCCAGCAGTTTATGGGGATTGGACAGAGGACGAGCTGGGGCCAACGTCCTGACTTTC
TRBD2,.,TRBV7-6,TRBJ2-3,CASSLFPGLAGGQDTQYF,TGTGCCAGCAGCTTATTCCCGGGACTAGCGGGAGGACAAGATACGCAGTATTTT
.,many,TRBV5-8,TRBJ2-4,CANARGAKNIQYF,TGTGCCAACGCGAGGGGAGCCAAAAACATTCAGTACTTC
TRBD1,.,TRBV9,TRBJ2-7,CASSAQGQAEQYF,TGTGCCAGCAGCGCACAGGGACAGGCTGAGCAGTACTTC
.,once,TRBV28,TRBJ1-1,CASSPRRGEAFF,TGTGCCAGCAGCCCTAGGAGGGGTGAAGCTTTCTTT
.,few,TRBV20-1,TRBJ2-7,CSADSPLRTYEQYF,TGCAGTGCCGATTCCCCCCTGCGAACCTACGAGCAGTACTTC
.,many,TRBV28,TRBJ2-7,CASRPRATYEQYF,TGTGCCAGCAGACCCCGGGCCACGTACGAGCAGTACTTC
.,.,TRBV30,TRBJ2-7,CAWGRLAYEQYF,TGTGCCTGGGGGAGGTTAGCCTACGAGCAGTACTTC
TRBD1,few,TRBV19,TRBJ1-5,CASSARQGALQPQHF,TGTGCCAGTAGTGCCCGACAGGGAGCCCTTCAGCCCCAGCATTTT
.,.,TRBV6-5,TRBJ2-7,CASRYTVSSYEQYF,TGTGCCAGCAGGTACACCGTAAGCTCCTACGAGCAGTACTTC
TRBD2,.,TRBV5-1,TRBJ2-3,CASSGGLAGGADTQYF,TGCGCCAGCAGCGGGGGACTAGCGGGAGGGGCAGATACGCAGTATTTT